This paragraph covers one T cell receptor beta chain sequence. The J segment lost 6 bases and the V segment lost 6 bases, leaving 0 bases of the junction unmatched. The CDR3 loop spans 12 amino acids. CDR1 MDHEN and CDR2 SYDVKM come from the germline V gene. MiXCR, applied by TCRdb to the 5' RACE reads, yields one record per CDR3 protein. Of tens of thousands of distinct CDR3 sequences listed, approximately 27% are singletons. The chain has TRBV28 and TRBJ1-5, with 9 bases lining up with TRBD1. The TCR originated in a female donor with breast cancer. Material: naive CD4+ T cells sorted from a lymph node. Described subset: naive CD4+ T cells, CD4+CD45RA+CD25-. The CDR3, as DNA: TGTGCCAGCAGGACAGGGGGTCAGCCCCAGCATTTT. Translated: CASRTGGQPQHF.